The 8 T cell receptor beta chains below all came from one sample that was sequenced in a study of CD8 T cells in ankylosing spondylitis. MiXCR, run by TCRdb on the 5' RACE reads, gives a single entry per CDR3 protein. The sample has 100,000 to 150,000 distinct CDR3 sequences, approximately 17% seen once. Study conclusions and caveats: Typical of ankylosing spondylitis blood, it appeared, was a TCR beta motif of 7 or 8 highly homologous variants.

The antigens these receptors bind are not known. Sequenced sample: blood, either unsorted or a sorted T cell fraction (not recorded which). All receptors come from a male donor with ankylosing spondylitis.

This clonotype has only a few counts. The CDR3, as DNA: TGTGCCAGCAGCCCTAGACTAGAATCCTCCTACAATGAGCAGTTCTTC. It yields the protein CASSPRLESSYNEQFF. This chain connects TRBV7-9 to TRBJ2-1; perhaps TRBD2 as D (6 bases). Germline CDR1 is SEHNR and CDR2 is FQNEAQ (reference sequence). Trimming cost V 5 bases and J 0 bases, with 14 bases left between them. The CDR3 totals 16 residues.

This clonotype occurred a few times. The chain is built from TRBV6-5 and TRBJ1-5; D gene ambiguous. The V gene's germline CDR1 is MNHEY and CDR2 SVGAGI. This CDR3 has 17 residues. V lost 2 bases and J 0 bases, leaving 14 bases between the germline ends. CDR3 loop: CASSYATVKDSNQPQHF. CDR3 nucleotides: TGTGCCAGCAGTTACGCGACGGTAAAAGATAGCAATCAGCCCCAGCATTTT.

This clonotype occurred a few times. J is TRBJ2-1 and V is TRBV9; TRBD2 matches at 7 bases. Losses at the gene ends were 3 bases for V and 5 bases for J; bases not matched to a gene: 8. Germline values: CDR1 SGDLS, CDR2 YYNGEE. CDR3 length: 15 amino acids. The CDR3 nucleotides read TGTGCCAGCAGCGCCGGGGGACTACACGACAATGAGCAGTTCTTC. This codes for CASSAGGLHDNEQFF. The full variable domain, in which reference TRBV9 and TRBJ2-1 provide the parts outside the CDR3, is DSGVTQTPKHLITATGQRVTLRCSPRSGDLSVYWYQQSLDQGLQFLIQYYNGEERAKGNILERFSAQQFPDLHSELNLSSLELGDSALYFCASSAGGLHDNEQFFGPGTRLTVL.

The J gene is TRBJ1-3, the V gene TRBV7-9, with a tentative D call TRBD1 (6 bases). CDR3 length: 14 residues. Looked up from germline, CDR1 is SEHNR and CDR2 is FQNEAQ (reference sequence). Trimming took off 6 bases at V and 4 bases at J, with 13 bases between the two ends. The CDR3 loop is CASRSGQRGNTIYF. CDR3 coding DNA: TGTGCCAGCAGATCGGGACAACGGGGAAACACCATATATTTT.

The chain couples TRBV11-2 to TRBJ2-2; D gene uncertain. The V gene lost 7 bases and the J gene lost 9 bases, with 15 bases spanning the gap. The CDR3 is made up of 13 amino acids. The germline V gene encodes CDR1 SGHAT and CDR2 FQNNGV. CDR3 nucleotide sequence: TGTGCCAGCACCGCGACGGAGTCCCGGGAGCTGTTTTTT. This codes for CASTATESRELFF. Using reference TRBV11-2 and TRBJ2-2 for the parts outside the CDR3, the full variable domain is EAGVAQSPRYKIIEKRQSVAFWCNPISGHATLYWYQQILGQGPKLLIQFQNNGVVDDSQLPKDRFSAERLKGVDSTLKIQPAKLEDSAVYLCASTATESRELFFGEGSRLTVL.

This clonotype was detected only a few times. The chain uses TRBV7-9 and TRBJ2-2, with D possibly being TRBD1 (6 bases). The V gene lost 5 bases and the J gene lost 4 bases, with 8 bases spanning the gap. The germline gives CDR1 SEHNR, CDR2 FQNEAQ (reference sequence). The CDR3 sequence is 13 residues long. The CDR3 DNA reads TGTGCCAGCAGCAACAGGGCCACCGGGGAGCTGTTTTTT. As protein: CASSNRATGELFF.

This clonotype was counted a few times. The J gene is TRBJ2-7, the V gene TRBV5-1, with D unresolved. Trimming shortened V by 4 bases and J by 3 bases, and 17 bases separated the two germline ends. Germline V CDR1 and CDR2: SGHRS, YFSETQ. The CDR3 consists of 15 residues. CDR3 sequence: CASSGASDGFYEQYF. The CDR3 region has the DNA TGCGCCAGCAGCGGAGCGTCGGACGGATTCTACGAGCAGTACTTC.

This CDR3 reads CASSVAPSYEQYF. The CDR3 DNA reads as TGTGCCAGCAGCGTAGCCCCTTCCTACGAGCAGTACTTC. The V gene is TRBV9, the J gene TRBJ2-7, with D uncertain. Trimming stripped 0 bases from V and 1 base from J, with 5 bases between. This CDR3 comprises 13 residues. Germline values: CDR1 SGDLS, CDR2 YYNGEE.